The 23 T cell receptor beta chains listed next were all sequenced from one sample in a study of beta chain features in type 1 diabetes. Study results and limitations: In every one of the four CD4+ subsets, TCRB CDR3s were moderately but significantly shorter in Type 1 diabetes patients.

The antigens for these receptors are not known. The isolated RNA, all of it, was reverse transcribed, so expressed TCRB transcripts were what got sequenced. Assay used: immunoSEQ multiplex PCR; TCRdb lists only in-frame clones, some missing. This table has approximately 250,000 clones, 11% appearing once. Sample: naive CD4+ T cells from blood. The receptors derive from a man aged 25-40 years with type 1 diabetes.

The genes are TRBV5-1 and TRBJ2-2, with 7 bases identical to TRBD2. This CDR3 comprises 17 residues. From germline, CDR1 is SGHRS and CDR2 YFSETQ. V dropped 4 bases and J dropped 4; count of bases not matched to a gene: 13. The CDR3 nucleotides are TGCGCCAGCAGCCAAGCGACTAGCACAACCCCCACCGGGGAGCTGTTTTTT. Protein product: CASSQATSTTPTGELFF. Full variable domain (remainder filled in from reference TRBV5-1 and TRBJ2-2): KAGVTQTPRYLIKTRGQQVTLSCSPISGHRSVSWYQQTPGQGLQFLFEYFSETQRNKGNFPGRFSGRQFSNSRSEMNVSTLELGDSALYLCASSQATSTTPTGELFFGEGSRLTVL.

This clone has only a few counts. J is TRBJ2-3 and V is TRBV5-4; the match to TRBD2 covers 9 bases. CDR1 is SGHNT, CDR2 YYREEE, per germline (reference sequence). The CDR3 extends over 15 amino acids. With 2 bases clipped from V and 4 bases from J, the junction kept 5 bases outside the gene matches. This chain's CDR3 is CASSLAGGMADTQYF. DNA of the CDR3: TGTGCCAGCAGCTTAGCGGGGGGTATGGCAGATACGCAGTATTTT.

CDR3 region: CATGRRPQPQHF. DNA of the CDR3: TGTGCCACAGGTAGGAGGCCGCAGCCCCAGCATTTT. V and J are TRBV28 and TRBJ1-5; D unresolved. The V end was cut by 10 bases, the J end by 7 bases, with 14 bases between. The length of the CDR3 is 12 residues. The germline V gene encodes CDR1 MDHEN and CDR2 SYDVKM.

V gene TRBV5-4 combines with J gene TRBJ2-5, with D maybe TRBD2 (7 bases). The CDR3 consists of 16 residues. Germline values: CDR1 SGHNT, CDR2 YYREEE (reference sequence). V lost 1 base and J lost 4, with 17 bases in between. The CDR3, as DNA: TGTGCCAGCAGCTTGCGCGAGGGGGGGAGGTCAGAGACCCAGTACTTC. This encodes CASSLREGGRSETQYF.

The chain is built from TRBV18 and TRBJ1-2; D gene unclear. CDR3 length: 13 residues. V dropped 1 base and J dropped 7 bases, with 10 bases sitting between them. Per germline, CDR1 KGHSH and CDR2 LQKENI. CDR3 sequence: CASSPLVRSGYTF. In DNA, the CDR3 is TGTGCCAGCTCACCACTGGTGAGGAGTGGCTACACCTTC.

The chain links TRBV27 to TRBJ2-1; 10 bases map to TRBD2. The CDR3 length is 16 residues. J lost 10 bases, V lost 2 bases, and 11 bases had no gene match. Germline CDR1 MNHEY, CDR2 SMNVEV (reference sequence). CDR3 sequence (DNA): TGTGCCAGCAGTTTAATCCTAGCGGGGGCCCCACTCGAGCAGTTCTTC. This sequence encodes CASSLILAGAPLEQFF.

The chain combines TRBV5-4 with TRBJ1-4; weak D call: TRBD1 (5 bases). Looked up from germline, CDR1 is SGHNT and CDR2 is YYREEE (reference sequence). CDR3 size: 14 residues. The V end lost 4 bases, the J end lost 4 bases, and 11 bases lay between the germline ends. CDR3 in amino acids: CASSPSTDNEKLFF. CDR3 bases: TGTGCCAGCAGCCCCTCGACAGATAATGAAAAACTGTTTTTT.

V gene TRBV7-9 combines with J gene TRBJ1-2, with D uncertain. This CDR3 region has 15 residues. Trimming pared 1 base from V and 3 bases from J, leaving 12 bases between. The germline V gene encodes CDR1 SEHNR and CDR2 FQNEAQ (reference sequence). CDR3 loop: CASSLEDSRDYGYTF. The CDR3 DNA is TGTGCCAGCAGCTTAGAGGACTCCAGAGACTATGGCTACACCTTC.

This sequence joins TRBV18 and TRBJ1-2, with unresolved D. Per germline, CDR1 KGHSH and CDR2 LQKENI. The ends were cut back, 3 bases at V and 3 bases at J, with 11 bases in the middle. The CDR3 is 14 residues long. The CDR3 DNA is TGTGCCAGCTCACCGAGGGTGGTAGACTATGGCTACACCTTC. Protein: CASSPRVVDYGYTF.

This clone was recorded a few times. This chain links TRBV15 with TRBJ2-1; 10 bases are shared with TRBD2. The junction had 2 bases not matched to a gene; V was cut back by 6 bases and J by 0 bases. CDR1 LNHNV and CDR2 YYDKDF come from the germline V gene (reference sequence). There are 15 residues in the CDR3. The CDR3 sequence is CATRIAGGSYNEQFF. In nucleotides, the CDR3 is TGTGCCACCAGGATAGCGGGGGGCTCCTACAATGAGCAGTTCTTC.

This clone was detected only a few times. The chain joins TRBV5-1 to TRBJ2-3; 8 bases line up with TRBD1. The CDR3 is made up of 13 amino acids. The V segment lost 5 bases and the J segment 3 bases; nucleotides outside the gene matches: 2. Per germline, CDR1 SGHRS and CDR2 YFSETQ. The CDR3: CASSRQGTDTQYF. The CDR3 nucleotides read TGCGCCAGCAGTAGACAGGGGACAGATACGCAGTATTTT.

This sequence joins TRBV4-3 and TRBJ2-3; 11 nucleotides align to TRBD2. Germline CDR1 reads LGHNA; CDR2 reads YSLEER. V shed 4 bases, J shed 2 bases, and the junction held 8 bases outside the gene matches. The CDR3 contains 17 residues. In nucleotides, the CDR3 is TGCGCCAGCAGCCCCCTCCCGACTAGCGGGGACACAGATACGCAGTATTTT. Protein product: CASSPLPTSGDTDTQYF.

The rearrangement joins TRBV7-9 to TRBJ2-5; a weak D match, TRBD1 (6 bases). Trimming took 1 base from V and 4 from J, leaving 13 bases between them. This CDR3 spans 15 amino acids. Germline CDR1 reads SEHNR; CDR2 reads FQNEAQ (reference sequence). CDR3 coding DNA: TGTGCCAGCAGCTTAGGGCAGGGGATTGGAGAGACCCAGTACTTC. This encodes CASSLGQGIGETQYF.

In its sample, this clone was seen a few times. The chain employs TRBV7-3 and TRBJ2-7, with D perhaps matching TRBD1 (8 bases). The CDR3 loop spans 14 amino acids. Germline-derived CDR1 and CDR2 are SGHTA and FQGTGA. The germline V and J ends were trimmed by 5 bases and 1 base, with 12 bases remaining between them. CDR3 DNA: TGTGCCAGCAGCGTACAGGGGGGGTCCTACGAGCAGTACTTC. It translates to CASSVQGGSYEQYF.

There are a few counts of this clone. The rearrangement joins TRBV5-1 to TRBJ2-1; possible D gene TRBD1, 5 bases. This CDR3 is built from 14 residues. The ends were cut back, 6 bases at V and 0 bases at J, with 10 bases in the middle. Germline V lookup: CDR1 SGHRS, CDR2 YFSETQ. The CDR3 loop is CASTQGPSYNEQFF. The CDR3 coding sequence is TGCGCCAGCACTCAGGGTCCCTCCTACAATGAGCAGTTCTTC.

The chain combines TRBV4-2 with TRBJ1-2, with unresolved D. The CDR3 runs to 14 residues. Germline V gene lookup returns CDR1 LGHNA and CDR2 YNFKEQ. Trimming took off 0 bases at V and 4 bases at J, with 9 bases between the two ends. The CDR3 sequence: CASSQERGSYGYTF. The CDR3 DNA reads TGTGCCAGCAGCCAAGAGAGAGGGAGCTATGGCTACACCTTC.

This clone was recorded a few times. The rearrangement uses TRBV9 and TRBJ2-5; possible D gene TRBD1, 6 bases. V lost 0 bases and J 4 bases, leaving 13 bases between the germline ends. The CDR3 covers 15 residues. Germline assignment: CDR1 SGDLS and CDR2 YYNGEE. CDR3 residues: CASSVALGAGETQYF. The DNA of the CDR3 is TGTGCCAGCAGCGTAGCCCTGGGGGCAGGAGAGACCCAGTACTTC. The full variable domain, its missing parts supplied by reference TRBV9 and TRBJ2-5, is DSGVTQTPKHLITATGQRVTLRCSPRSGDLSVYWYQQSLDQGLQFLIQYYNGEERAKGNILERFSAQQFPDLHSELNLSSLELGDSALYFCASSVALGAGETQYFGPGTRLLVL.

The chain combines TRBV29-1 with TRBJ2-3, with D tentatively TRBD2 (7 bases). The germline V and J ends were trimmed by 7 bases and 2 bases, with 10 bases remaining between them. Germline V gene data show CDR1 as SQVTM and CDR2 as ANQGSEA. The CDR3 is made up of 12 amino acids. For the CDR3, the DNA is TGCAGCGGGCGGGGGCCCACAGATACGCAGTATTTT. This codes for CSGRGPTDTQYF.

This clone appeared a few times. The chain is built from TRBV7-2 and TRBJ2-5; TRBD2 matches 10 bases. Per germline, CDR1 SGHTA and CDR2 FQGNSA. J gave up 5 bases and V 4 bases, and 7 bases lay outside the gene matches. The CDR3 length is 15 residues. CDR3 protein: CASSSALAGLETQYF. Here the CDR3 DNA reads TGTGCCAGCAGCTCAGCACTAGCGGGGTTGGAGACCCAGTACTTC. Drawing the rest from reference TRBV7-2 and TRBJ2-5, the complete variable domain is GAGVSQSPSNKVTEKGKDVELRCDPISGHTALYWYRQSLGQGLEFLIYFQGNSAPDKSGLPSDRFSAERTGGSVSTLTIQRTQQEDSAVYLCASSSALAGLETQYFGPGTRLLVL.

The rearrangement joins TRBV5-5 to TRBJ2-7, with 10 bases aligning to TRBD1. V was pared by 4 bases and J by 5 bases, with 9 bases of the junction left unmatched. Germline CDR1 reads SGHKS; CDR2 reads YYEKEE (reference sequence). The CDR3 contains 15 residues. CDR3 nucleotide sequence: TGTGCCAGCAGCATCACCGGGACAGGGGCCGACGAGCAGTACTTC. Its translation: CASSITGTGADEQYF.

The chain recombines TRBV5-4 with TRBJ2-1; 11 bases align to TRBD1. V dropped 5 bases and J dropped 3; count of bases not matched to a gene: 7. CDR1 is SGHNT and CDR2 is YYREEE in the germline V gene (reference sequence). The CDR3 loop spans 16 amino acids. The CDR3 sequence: CASSYSGTGGYNEQFF. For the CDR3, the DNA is TGTGCCAGCAGTTACTCCGGGACAGGGGGCTACAATGAGCAGTTCTTC.

CDR3 nucleotides: TGCGCCAGCAGCCAAGGGATGCGACAGTACAGGAACGGCTATGGCTACACCTTC. This translates into CASSQGMRQYRNGYGYTF. V gene TRBV4-1 combines with J gene TRBJ1-2, with a tentative D call TRBD1 (5 bases). The CDR3 length is 18 residues. From germline, CDR1 is MGHRA and CDR2 YSYEKL. The V end was cut by 1 base, the J end by 4 bases, with 22 bases between.

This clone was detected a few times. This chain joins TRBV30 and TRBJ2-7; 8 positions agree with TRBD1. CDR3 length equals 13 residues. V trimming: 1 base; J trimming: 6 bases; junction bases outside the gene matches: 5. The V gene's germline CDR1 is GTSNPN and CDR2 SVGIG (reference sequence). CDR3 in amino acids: CAWSGDRLGEQYF. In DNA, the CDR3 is TGTGCCTGGAGTGGGGACAGGTTGGGCGAGCAGTACTTC.